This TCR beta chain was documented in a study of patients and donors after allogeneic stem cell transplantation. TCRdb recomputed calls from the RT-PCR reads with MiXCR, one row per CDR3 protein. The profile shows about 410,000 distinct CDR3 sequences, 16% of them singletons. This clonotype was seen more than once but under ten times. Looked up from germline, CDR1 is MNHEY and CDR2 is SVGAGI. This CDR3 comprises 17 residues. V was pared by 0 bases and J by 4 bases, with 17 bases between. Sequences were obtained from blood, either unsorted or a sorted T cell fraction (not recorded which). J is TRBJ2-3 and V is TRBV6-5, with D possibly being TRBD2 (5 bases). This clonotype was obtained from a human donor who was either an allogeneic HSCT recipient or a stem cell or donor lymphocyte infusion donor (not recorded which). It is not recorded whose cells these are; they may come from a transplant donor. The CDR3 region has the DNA TGTGCCAGCAGTTACTCGGGGTTCGGGGTGGGCCCAGATACGCAGTATTTT. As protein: CASSYSGFGVGPDTQYF.